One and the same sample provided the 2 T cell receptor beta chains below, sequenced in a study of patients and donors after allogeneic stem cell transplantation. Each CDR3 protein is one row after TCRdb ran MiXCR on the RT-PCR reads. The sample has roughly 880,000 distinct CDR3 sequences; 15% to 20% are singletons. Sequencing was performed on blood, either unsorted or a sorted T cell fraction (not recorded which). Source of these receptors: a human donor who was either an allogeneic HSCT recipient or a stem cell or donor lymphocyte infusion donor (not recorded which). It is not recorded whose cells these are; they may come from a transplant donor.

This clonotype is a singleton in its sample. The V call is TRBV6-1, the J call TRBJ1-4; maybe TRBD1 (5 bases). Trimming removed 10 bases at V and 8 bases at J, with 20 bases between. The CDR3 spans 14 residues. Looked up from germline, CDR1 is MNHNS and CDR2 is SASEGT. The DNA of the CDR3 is TGTGCCACCACCCCCAGACCCGGGGGAGAAAAACTGTTTTTT. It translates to CATTPRPGGEKLFF.

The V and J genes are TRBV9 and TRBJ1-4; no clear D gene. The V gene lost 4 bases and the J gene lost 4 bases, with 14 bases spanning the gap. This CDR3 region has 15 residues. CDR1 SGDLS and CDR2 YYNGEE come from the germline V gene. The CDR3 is CASSMSASFNEKLFF. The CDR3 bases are TGTGCCAGCAGCATGTCAGCTAGCTTTAATGAAAAACTGTTTTTT.